These 7 T cell receptor beta chains share one sample of origin, sequenced in a study of blood T cell repertoires in COVID-19. Method: immunoSEQ multiplex PCR; TCRdb's copy keeps in-frame clones and lacks some. This table has 200,000 to 250,000 clones, roughly 88% appearing once. The sample was PBMCs or T cells enriched from blood (not recorded which). All receptors come from a woman aged 25 to 45 who had been exposed to COVID-19.

This clone was counted a single time. The chain recombines TRBV19 with TRBJ1-2; TRBD1 is a possible D gene (6 bases). Germline values: CDR1 LNHDA, CDR2 SQIVND (reference sequence). V dropped 3 bases and J dropped 8 bases, with 13 bases sitting between them. This CDR3 has 13 amino acids. Here the CDR3 DNA reads TGTGCCAGTAGTATCCCACCCAGGGGCGGCTACACCTTC. Residues: CASSIPPRGGYTF.

V usage is TRBV30 and J usage is TRBJ1-2; TRBD1 matches 7 bases. V was pared by 3 bases and J by 5 bases, with 9 bases of the junction left unmatched. The CDR3 is made up of 14 amino acids. Germline lookup yields CDR1 GTSNPN and CDR2 SVGIG (reference sequence). In DNA form, the CDR3 reads TGTGCCTGGAGCTTCGACAGGGCAAGTTATGGCTACACCTTC. Amino acids: CAWSFDRASYGYTF.

The chain is built from TRBV6-5 and TRBJ1-2; D remains ambiguous. Germline CDR1 and CDR2: MNHEY and SVGAGI. Trimming took off 10 bases at V and 3 bases at J, with 15 bases between the two ends. CDR3 length: 13 residues. As DNA, the CDR3 is TGTGCCACGAGACCGAAGCGCGACTATGGCTACACCTTC. As protein: CATRPKRDYGYTF.

This chain joins TRBV19 and TRBJ1-1; 7 bases fit TRBD1. This CDR3 has 15 residues. Per the germline V gene, CDR1 is LNHDA and CDR2 is SQIVND (reference sequence). J gave up 0 bases and V 3 bases, and 4 bases lay outside the gene matches. The CDR3 DNA is TGTGCCAGTAGTATCGGGACAGCCTTGAACACTGAAGCTTTCTTT. It translates to CASSIGTALNTEAFF.

This clone was seen more than once but under ten times. J is TRBJ1-4 and V is TRBV19, with D maybe TRBD1 (5 bases). The V and J ends lost 3 bases and 5 bases respectively, with 13 bases between them. CDR3 size: 15 residues. Looked up from germline, CDR1 is LNHDA and CDR2 is SQIVND (reference sequence). CDR3 loop: CASSMGPGPNEKLFF. As DNA, the CDR3 is TGTGCCAGTAGTATGGGGCCAGGGCCAAATGAAAAACTGTTTTTT.

In DNA form, the CDR3 reads TGTGCCAGCAGCTTAGCAGGCCTAGCTAGGGAGCAGTACTTC. Translation gives CASSLAGLAREQYF. The chain joins TRBV7-9 to TRBJ2-7; D possibly corresponds to TRBD2 (5 bases). The V gene lost 0 bases and the J gene lost 7 bases, with 13 bases spanning the gap. Germline V CDR1 and CDR2: SEHNR, FQNEAQ (reference sequence). The CDR3 spans 14 residues.

This sequence joins TRBV7-9 and TRBJ2-7, with TRBD1 matching 9 bases. CDR3 length equals 16 residues. The trim removed 5 bases at V and 6 bases at J, leaving 14 bases unmatched. Germline V gives CDR1 SEHNR, CDR2 FQNEAQ (reference sequence). This CDR3 reads CASSPPRGQGGSEQYF. In nucleotides, the CDR3 is TGTGCCAGCAGCCCCCCTCGGGGACAGGGAGGATCCGAGCAGTACTTC.